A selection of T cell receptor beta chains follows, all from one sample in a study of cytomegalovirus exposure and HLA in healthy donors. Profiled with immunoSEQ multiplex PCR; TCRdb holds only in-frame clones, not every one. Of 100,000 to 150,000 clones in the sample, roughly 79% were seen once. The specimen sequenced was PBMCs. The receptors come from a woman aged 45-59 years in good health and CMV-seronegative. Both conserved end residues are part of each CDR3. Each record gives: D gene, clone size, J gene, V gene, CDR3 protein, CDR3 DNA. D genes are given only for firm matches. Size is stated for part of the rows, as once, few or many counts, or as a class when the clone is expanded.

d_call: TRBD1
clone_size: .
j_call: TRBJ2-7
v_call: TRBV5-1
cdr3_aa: CASSHTGTGVDEQYF
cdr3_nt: TGCGCCAGCAGCCACACAGGGACAGGGGTCGACGAGCAGTACTTC

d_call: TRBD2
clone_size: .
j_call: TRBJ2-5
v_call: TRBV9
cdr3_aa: CASSPGLATSQETQYF
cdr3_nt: TGTGCCAGCAGCCCGGGACTAGCTACGAGTCAAGAGACCCAGTACTTC

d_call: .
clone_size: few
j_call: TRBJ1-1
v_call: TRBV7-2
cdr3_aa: CASSLAPGRRGTEAFF
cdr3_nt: TGTGCCAGCAGCTTAGCCCCAGGGAGGAGAGGCACTGAAGCTTTCTTT

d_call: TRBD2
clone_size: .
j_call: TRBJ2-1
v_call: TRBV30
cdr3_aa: CAWSLWGRAIMYEQFF
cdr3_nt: TGTGCCTGGAGCCTATGGGGGAGGGCCATAATGTATGAGCAGTTCTTC

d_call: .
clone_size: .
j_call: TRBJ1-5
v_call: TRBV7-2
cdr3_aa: CASSLGLRSQPQHF
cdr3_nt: TGTGCCAGCAGCTTAGGATTGAGGAGCCAGCCCCAGCATTTT

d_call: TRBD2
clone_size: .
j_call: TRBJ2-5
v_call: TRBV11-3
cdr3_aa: CASSLRASGTFETQYF
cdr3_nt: TGTGCCAGCAGCTTACGGGCTAGCGGGACTTTTGAGACCCAGTACTTC

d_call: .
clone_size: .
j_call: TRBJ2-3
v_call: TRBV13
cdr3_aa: CASSETRGPDTQYF
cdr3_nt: TGTGCCAGCAGCGAGACCCGCGGGCCAGATACGCAGTATTTT

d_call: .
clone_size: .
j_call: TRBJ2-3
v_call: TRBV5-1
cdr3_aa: CASSWQGSTDTQYF
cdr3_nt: TGCGCCAGCAGCTGGCAGGGAAGCACAGATACGCAGTATTTT

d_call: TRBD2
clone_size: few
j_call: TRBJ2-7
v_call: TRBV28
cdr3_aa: CASSSPRLAGGMYEQYF
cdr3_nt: TGTGCCAGCAGTTCCCCCCGGCTAGCGGGAGGGATGTACGAGCAGTACTTC

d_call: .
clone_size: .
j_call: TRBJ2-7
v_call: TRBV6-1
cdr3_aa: CASSVATLYEQYF
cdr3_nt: TGTGCCAGTTCGGTAGCGACCCTCTACGAGCAGTACTTC

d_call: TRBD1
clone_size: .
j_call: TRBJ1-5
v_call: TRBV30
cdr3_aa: CAWSVPIKQTGGYSNQPQHF
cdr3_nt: TGTGCCTGGAGTGTCCCTATTAAACAAACAGGGGGCTATAGCAATCAGCCCCAGCATTTT

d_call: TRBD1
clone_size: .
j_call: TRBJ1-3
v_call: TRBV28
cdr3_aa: CASSLKGAQGNTIYF
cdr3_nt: TGTGCCAGCAGCCTTAAGGGGGCGCAAGGAAACACCATATATTTT

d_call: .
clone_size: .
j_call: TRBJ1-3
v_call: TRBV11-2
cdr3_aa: CASSQWGRTSGNTIYF
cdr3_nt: TGTGCCAGCAGCCAATGGGGGAGGACATCTGGAAACACCATATATTTT

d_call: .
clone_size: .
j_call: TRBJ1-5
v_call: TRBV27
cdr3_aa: CASSQGRDQPQHF
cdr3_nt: TGTGCCAGCTCACAGGGTAGAGATCAGCCCCAGCATTTT

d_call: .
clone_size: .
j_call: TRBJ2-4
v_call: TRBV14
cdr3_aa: CASSQVQGFSIQYF
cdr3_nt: TGTGCCAGCAGCCAAGTTCAGGGGTTTAGCATTCAGTACTTC

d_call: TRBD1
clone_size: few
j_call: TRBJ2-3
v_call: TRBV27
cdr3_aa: CASSLYPPGGQGRTDTQYF
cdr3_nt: TGTGCCAGCAGTTTATACCCCCCGGGGGGACAGGGGAGGACAGATACGCAGTATTTT

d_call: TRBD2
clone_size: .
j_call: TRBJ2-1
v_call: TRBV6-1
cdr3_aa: CASKAGANYEQFF
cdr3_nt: TGTGCCAGCAAGGCGGGAGCTAACTATGAGCAGTTCTTC

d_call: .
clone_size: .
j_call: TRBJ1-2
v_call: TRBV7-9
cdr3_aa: CSSSWRDDVKTF
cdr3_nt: TGTTCCAGCAGCTGGCGGGACGACGTTAAAACCTTC

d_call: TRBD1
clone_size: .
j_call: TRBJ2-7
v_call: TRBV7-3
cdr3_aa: CASSWGQGPYEQYF
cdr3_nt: TGTGCCAGCAGCTGGGGACAGGGTCCCTACGAGCAGTACTTC

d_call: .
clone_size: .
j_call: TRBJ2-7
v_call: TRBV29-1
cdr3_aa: CSVAQGRYEQYF
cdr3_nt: TGCAGCGTTGCCCAGGGTCGCTACGAGCAGTACTTC

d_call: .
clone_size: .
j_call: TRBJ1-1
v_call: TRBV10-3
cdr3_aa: CAISESTGRVTTEAFF
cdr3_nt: TGTGCCATCAGTGAGTCGACAGGACGGGTGACCACTGAAGCTTTCTTT

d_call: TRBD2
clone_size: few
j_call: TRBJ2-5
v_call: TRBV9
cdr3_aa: CASSAGTSGGVVQETQYF
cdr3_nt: TGTGCCAGCAGCGCAGGGACTAGCGGGGGGGTAGTACAAGAGACCCAGTACTTC

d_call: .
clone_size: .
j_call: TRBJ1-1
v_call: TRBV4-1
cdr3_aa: CASSQDTPTELNTEAFF
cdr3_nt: TGCGCCAGCAGCCAAGACACACCAACCGAATTGAACACTGAAGCTTTCTTT

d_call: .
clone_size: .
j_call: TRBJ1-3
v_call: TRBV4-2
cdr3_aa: CASSQEGRSGNTIYF
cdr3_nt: TGTGCCAGCAGCCAAGAGGGCCGCTCTGGAAACACCATATATTTT

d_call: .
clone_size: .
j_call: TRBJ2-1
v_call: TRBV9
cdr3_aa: CASSVVPGGVQAEQFF
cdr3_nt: TGTGCCAGCAGCGTAGTACCCGGCGGGGTCCAGGCTGAGCAGTTCTTC

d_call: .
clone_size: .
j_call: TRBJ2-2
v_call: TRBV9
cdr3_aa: CASTGTSNTGELFF
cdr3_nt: TGTGCCAGTACCGGGACTTCGAACACCGGGGAGCTGTTTTTT

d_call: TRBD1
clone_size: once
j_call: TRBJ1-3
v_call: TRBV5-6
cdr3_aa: CASSWTGAFPGNTIYF
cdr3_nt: TGTGCCAGCAGCTGGACAGGGGCCTTTCCTGGAAACACCATATATTTT

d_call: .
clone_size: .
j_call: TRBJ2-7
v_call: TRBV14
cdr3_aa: CASSQVGSSSYEQYF
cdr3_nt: TGTGCCAGCAGCCAAGTGGGCAGCAGCTCCTACGAGCAGTACTTC

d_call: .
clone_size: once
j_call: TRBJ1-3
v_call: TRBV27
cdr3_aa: CASSPGRGKGNTIYF
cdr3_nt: TGTGCCAGCAGTCCCGGGAGGGGGAAAGGAAACACCATATATTTT

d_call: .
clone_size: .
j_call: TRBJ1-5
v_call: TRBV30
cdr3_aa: CAWSAGRGWAQPQHF
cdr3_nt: TGTGCCTGGAGTGCTGGAAGGGGGTGGGCTCAGCCCCAGCATTTT

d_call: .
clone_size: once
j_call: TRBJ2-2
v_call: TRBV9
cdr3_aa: CASSVDPSQRSGELFF
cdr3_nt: TGTGCCAGCAGCGTAGACCCCTCCCAGCGCTCCGGGGAGCTGTTTTTT

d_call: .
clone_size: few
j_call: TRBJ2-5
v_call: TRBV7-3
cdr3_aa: CASSLQAGRQETQYF
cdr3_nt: TGTGCCAGCAGCTTACAGGCGGGCCGCCAAGAGACCCAGTACTTC

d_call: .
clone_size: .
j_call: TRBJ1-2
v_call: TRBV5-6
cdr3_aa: CASSLDGGRGNGYTF
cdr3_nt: TGTGCCAGCAGCTTGGATGGGGGCAGGGGTAACGGCTACACCTTC

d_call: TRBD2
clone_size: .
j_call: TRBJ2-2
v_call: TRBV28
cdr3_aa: CASSLPLAGRVNTGELFF
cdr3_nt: TGTGCCAGCAGTTTACCGCTAGCGGGCCGCGTGAACACCGGGGAGCTGTTTTTT

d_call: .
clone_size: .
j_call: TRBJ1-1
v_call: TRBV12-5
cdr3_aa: CASGHSEGVSYTEAFF
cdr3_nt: TGTGCTAGTGGTCACTCTGAAGGGGTCAGCTACACTGAAGCTTTCTTT

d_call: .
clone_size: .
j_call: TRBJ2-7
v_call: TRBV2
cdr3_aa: CASSLTGYEQYF
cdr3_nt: TGTGCCAGCAGTCTTACAGGCTACGAGCAGTACTTC

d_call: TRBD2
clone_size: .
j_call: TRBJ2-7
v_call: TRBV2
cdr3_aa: CASSGESREGLTVSYEQYF
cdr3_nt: TGTGCCAGCAGTGGCGAGTCGCGGGAGGGCCTTACCGTCTCCTACGAGCAGTACTTC

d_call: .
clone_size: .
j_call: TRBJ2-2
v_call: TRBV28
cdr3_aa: CASSLYGRYRGPGELFF
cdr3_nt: TGTGCCAGCAGTTTATATGGAAGATATAGGGGTCCCGGGGAGCTGTTTTTT

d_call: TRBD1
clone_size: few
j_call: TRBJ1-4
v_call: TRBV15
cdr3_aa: CATSGDSQKLFF
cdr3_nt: TGTGCCACCAGCGGGGACAGTCAAAAACTGTTTTTT

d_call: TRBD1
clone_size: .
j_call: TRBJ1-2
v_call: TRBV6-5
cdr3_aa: CASSQGRSYTF
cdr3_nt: TGTGCCAGTTCACAGGGGAGAAGCTACACCTTC

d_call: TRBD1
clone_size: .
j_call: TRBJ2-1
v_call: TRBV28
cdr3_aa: CASTYTGAYNEQFF
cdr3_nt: TGTGCCAGCACCTACACAGGGGCTTACAATGAGCAGTTCTTC

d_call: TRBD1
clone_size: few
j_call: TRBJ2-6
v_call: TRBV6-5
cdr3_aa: CASKTGLGANVLTF
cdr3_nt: TGTGCCAGCAAGACAGGGCTTGGGGCCAACGTCCTGACTTTC

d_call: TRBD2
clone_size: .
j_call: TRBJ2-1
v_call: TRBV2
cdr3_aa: CASLGLAGGGNEQFF
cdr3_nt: TGTGCCAGCCTCGGACTAGCGGGAGGAGGAAATGAGCAGTTCTTC

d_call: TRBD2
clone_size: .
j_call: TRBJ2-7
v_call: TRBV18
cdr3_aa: CASSPANGGEQYF
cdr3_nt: TGTGCCAGCTCACCGGCTAACGGGGGGGAGCAGTACTTC

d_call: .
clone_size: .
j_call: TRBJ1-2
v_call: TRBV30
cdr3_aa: CAWSAWTRFNYGYTF
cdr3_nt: TGTGCCTGGAGTGCATGGACAAGATTTAACTATGGCTACACCTTC

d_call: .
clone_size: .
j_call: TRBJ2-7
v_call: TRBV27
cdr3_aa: CASSLWGGQPGEQYF
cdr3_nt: TGTGCCAGCAGTTTATGGGGGGGGCAACCCGGCGAGCAGTACTTC

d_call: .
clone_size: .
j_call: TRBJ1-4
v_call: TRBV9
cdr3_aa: CASSAGEELFF
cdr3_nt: TGTGCCAGCAGCGCGGGTGAAGAACTGTTTTTT

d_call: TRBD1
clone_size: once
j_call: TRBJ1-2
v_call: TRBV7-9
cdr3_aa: CASSLTGQADRGYTF
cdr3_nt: TGTGCCAGCAGCCTAACCGGACAGGCGGATCGGGGCTACACCTTC

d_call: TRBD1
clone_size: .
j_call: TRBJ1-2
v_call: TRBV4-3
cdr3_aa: CASSQDKITGGAHGYTF
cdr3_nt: TGCGCCAGCAGCCAAGATAAAATAACAGGGGGCGCCCATGGCTACACCTTC